This is a list of T cell receptor beta chains from one sample in a study of tumor-infiltrating lymphocytes in primary liver carcinoma. TCRdb processed the multiplex PCR reads anew with MiXCR; each CDR3 protein has one entry. This table has about 35,000 distinct CDR3 sequences, over 65% appearing once. Sample: liver tumor tissue from sampling region 4. These receptors were obtained from a man aged 35 to 55 with primary liver carcinoma and hepatitis B virus infection. Both conserved end residues are trimmed from each CDR3. Some rows have no size entry. The others give once, few or many, or a class for an expanded clone.

14 | once | TRBV4-3 | ANSQAGAGLNYGYT
13 | - | TRBV7-9 | ATSFSGGETTEQF
13 | medium-sized | TRBV29-1 | SGGQEGYQNTEAF
13 | - | TRBV5-6 | ASSLIGVGTGELL
10 | - | TRBV11-3 | ASSSDTDTQY
13 | once | TRBV5-5 | ASSHECERYNEAF
14 | - | TRBV7-9 | DSSHRTSGRTGELF
13 | many | TRBV28 | ASSEAGTGTNEQF
12 | - | TRBV11-3 | ASHLGVSNNEQF
12 | many | TRBV20-1 | RGDPGQGRYTQY
13 | many | TRBV30 | AWSSPTGLNYGYT
14 | many | TRBV6-5 | ASSSKRAEIYNEQF
13 | - | TRBV11-1 | ATSFGQTMGTETF
14 | - | TRBV4-2 | ANSRTIGGETYEQY
13 | - | TRBV5-1 | ANSLLGRGQETQY
18 | few | TRBV6-6 | ASSQWGLLASGRAVETQY
9 | many | TRBV28 | ASSRTEGYT
9 | few | TRBV20-1 | SATYDNEQF
12 | - | TRBV6-1 | ACSEIRDNYGYT
13 | - | TRBV28 | ASNRGGSMNSEAF
12 | - | TRBV4-2 | ASSHAGVKDTHY
10 | - | TRBV28 | ASDRAAGEPF
12 | - | TRBV29-1 | GVWTARMSYEQY
13 | - | TRBV29-1 | SVVGSLGAYNKQF
14 | - | TRBV6-5 | ANNNSGGLAANEQF
13 | - | TRBV7-9 | ASSFLAGNTGKLF
11 | once | TRBV14 | ASRQDQERKQY
11 | - | TRBV6-2/TRBV6-3 | ASSHGLATKQY
12 | - | TRBV28 | ASTSGQTVTEAF
12 | - | TRBV5-1 | TSSLDGTGRGYT
13 | - | TRBV11-1 | ASSLPKENTDMQY
10 | - | TRBV7-9 | ASSQGQSEQF
13 | many | TRBV28 | ASSDPSAPQRGQY
10 | - | TRBV2 | TSRRDREKLF
13 | - | TRBV4-2 | ASSQERDNSYEQY
11 | - | TRBV5-1 | ARSLRTGSEQY
11 | - | TRBV4-1 | ASSQLGANVLT
12 | medium-sized | TRBV5-5 | ASSSKTRGETQY
16 | once | TRBV4-1 | ANSLRVTSEGSTDTQY
12 | - | TRBV9 | ASNLQGAWYGYA
9 | - | TRBV5-6 | ASSYEVRAF
13 | - | TRBV7-6 | ASSLEEGGNQPQH
12 | - | TRBV6-4 | ASSESWGNQPQH
11 | - | TRBV11-3 | VSNVGQTYEQY
12 | - | TRBV6-1 | ASSEAREKTPQH
14 | - | TRBV6-1 | ASNATGGFSKNVQY
12 | - | TRBV28 | TIGRGGLYNEQF
14 | - | TRBV11-3 | VSYGSPAGGVDTQY
11 | - | TRBV14 | ARSQGQGIEPF
13 | - | TRBV4-2 | TSNQDWTTGGEQF
11 | - | TRBV6-5 | VSRGKGEYEQY
12 | once | TRBV11-2 | ASSRAGRQETQY
11 | - | TRBV30 | AWSVEGTQPQH
12 | few | TRBV28 | ACSTLQDITEAF
12 | - | TRBV11-2 | ASSIGQGAEKLF
13 | medium-sized | TRBV12-3/TRBV12-4 | ASSFGESGNQPQH
11 | - | TRBV5-1 | ASSASRGCGRF